The clone carrying this T cell receptor (beta chain) was recorded a few times. Its target is unknown. TCRdb independently ran MiXCR on the RT-PCR reads; one entry per CDR3 protein. This sample has hundreds of thousands of distinct CDR3 sequences; 12% to 15% occur once, and the top ten carry roughly 7.6%. Germline V gives CDR1 SGHRS, CDR2 YFSETQ. The CDR3 runs to 17 residues. The trim removed 4 bases at V and 1 base at J, leaving 12 bases unmatched. This specimen belongs to a study of response to subunit inactivated influenza vaccine. General study points: Each seasonal influenza vaccination recruits few new T cells, the authors suggested.

The V call is TRBV5-1, the J call TRBJ2-3; TRBD1 aligns across 7 bases. The source of this sequence is a man aged 50 to 59 who received an inactivated influenza vaccine. The sequencing used PBMCs from blood, collected roughly 15 days before vaccination. CDR3 region: CASSRTGLDVGTDTQYF. In DNA form, the CDR3 reads TGCGCCAGCAGCCGGACAGGACTGGACGTGGGCACAGATACGCAGTATTTT.